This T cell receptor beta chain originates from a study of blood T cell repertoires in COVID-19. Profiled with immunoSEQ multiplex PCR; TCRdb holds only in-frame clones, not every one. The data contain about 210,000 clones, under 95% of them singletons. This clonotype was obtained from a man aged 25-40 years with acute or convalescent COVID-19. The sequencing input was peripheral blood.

CDR3 protein: CASSQDYTTIEVNEQFF. The CDR3 DNA is TGCGCCAGCAGCCAAGATTACACTACTATCGAGGTCAATGAGCAGTTCTTC. The chain couples TRBV4-1 to TRBJ2-1; D ambiguous. The CDR3 sequence is 17 residues long. Germline V lookup: CDR1 MGHRA, CDR2 YSYEKL. Trimming pared 0 bases from V and 6 bases from J, leaving 18 bases between.